This T cell receptor (beta chain) comes out of a study of CD8+CD57+ T cells in acquired aplastic anemia. Background on the study: An average of roughly 2.9 ug of DNA was obtained from sorted CD4+ and CD8+ cells.

Germline V lookup: CDR1 DFQATT, CDR2 SNEGSKA (reference sequence). The length of the CDR3 is 14 residues. The V gene lost 2 bases and the J gene lost 9 bases, with 16 bases spanning the gap. Genomic DNA provided the template from which TCR beta VDJ and CDR3 profiles were obtained. TCRdb recomputed calls from the reads with MiXCR, one row per CDR3 protein. The sample consists of 400,000 to 450,000 distinct CDR3 sequences, roughly 68% of them appearing once. With regard to this clonotype: What it binds is not known.

Overall study results and limits: Patients and controls had in common some 30 CD8+ CDR3 sequences.

Sequenced sample: sorted CD4+, CD8+, or CD8+CD57+ T cells (not recorded which) from PBMCs. The TCR sequence derives from a human donor in good health, serving as a control. This sequence joins TRBV20-1 and TRBJ1-4; D gene ambiguous. CDR3 nucleotide sequence: TGCAGTGCTAGAAGACCCACCTACGATCAAAAACTGTTTTTT. Translating gives CSARRPTYDQKLFF.